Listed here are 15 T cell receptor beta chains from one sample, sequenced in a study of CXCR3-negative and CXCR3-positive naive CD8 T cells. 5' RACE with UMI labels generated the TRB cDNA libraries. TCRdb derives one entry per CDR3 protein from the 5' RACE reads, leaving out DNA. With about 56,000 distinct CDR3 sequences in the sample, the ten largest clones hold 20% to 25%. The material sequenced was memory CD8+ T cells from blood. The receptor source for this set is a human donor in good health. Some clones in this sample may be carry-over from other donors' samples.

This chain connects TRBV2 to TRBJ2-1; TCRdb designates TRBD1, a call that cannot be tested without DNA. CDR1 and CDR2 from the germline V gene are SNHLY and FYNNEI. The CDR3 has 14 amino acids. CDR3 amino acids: CASKTGRGYNEQFF.

The CDR3 region is CSVEVLPYEQFF. The rearrangement links TRBV29-1 to TRBJ2-1; the D call from TCRdb, TRBD2, cannot be confirmed without DNA. CDR1 is SQVTM and CDR2 is ANQGSEA in the germline V gene. The CDR3 sequence is 12 residues long.

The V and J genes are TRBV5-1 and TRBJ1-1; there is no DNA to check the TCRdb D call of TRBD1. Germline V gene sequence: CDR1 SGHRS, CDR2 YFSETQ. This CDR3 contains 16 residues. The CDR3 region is CASSLDGGQLNTEAFF.

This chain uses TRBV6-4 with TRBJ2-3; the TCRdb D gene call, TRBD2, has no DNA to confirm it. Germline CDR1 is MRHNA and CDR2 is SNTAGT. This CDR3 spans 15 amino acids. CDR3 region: CASSYSGGAADTQYF.

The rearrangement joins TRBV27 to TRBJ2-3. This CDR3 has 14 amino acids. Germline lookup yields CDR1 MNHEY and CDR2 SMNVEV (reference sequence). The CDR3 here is CASSFEWATDTQYF.

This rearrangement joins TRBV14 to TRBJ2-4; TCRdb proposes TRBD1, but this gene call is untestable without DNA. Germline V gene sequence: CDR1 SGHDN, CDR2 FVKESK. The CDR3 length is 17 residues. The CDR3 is CASSQDLTAAGENIQYF.

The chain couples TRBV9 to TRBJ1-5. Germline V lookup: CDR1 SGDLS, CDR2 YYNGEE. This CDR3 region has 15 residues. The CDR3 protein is CASSSKGLANQPQHF.

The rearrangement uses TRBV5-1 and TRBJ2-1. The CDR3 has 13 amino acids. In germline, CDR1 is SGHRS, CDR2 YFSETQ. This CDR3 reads CASSEVLYNEQFF.

CDR3 protein: CASSQSIPSGGQISYNEQFF. The V gene is TRBV23-1, the J gene TRBJ2-1; checking the TCRdb D call of TRBD2 is not possible without DNA. TRBV23-1 is sorted into the ORF group, with uncertain function. The CDR3 loop spans 20 amino acids.

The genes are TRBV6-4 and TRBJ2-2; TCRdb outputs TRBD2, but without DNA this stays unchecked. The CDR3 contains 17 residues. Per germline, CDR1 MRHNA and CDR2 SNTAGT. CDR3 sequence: CATRRGTSGPETGELFF.

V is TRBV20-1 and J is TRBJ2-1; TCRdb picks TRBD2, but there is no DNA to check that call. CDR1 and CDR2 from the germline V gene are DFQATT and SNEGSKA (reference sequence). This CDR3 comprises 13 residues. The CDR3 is CSASNGWDNEQFF.

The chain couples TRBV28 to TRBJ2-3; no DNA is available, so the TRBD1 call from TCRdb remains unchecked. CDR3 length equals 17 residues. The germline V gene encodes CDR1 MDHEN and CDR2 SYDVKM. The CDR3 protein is CASNAGTQGVFADTQYF.

CDR3 in amino acids: CSVDMGFDNEQFF. This rearrangement joins TRBV29-1 to TRBJ2-1. CDR3 size: 13 residues. Germline V gene sequence: CDR1 SQVTM, CDR2 ANQGSEA.

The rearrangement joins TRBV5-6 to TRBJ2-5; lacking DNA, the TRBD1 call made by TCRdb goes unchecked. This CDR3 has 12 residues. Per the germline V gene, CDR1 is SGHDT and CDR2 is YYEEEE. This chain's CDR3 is CASGIGGETQYF.

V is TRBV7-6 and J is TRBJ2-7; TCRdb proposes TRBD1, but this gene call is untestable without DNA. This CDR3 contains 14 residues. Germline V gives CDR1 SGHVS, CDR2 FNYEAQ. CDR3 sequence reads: CASSLGTETYEQYF.